This T cell receptor (beta chain) appears in the sequencing data of a study of blood T cell repertoires in COVID-19. Study information: Whether acute or convalescent, the COVID-19 samples came from the United States, Italy and Spain. T cells, B-cell-depleted T cells, or PBMCs supplied cDNA or gDNA.

This clone showed up just once. This CDR3 region has 15 residues. CDR1 is SGHNT, CDR2 YYREEE, per germline (reference sequence). Losses at the gene ends were 2 bases for V and 6 bases for J; bases not matched to a gene: 5. In the source study's methods: Reference gene primer amplification gave nucleated cell count estimates. TCRdb's copy holds only in-frame clones and misses some; the assay was immunoSEQ multiplex PCR. For V, J and clone size, that table is used; D and trimming come from the DNA. The sample includes around 280,000 clones, roughly 86% seen only once; the top ten take 2% to 2.5%. This chain joins TRBV5-4 and TRBJ2-1, with 10 bases that match TRBD1. Sequencing input: peripheral blood. The source of this sequence is a woman younger than 45 who had recovered from COVID-19. The CDR3 DNA sequence: TGTGCCAGCAGCTTTGGGACAGGGGACCCCAATGAGCAGTTCTTC. It encodes CASSFGTGDPNEQFF. Full variable domain (rest looked up from reference TRBV5-4 and TRBJ2-1): ETGVTQSPTHLIKTRGQQVTLRCSSQSGHNTVSWYQQALGQGPQFIFQYYREEENGRGNFPPRFSGLQFPNYSSELNVNALELDDSALYLCASSFGTGDPNEQFFGPGTRLTVL.